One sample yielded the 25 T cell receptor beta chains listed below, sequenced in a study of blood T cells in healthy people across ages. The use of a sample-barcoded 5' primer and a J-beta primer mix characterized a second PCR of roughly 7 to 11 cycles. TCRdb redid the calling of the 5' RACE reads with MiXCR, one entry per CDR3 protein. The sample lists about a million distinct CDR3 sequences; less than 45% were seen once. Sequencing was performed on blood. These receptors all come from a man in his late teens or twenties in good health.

The CDR3 spells CSGRGLADYNEQFF. CDR3 DNA sequence: TGCAGCGGCCGGGGGCTAGCGGACTACAATGAGCAGTTCTTC. The chain carries TRBV29-1 and TRBJ2-1; tentatively, D is TRBD2 (7 bases). V lost 7 bases, J lost 3 bases, and 16 bases lay in between. The germline gives CDR1 SQVTM, CDR2 ANQGSEA. This CDR3 contains 14 residues.

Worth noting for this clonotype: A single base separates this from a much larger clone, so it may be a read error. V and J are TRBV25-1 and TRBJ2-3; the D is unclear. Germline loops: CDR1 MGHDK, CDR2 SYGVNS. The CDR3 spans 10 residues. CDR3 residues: CASRQDTRYF. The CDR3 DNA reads TGTGCCAGCCGCCAGGATACGCGGTATTTT.

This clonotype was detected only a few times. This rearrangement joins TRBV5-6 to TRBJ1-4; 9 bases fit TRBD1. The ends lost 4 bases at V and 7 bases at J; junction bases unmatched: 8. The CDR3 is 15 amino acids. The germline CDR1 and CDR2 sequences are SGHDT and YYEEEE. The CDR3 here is CASSKDRGGIEKLFF. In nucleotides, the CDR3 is TGTGCCAGCAGCAAGGACAGGGGAGGAATTGAAAAACTGTTTTTT.

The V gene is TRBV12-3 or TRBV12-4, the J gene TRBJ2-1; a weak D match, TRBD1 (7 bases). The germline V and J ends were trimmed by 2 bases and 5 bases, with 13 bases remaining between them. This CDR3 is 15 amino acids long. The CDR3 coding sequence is TGTGCCAGCAGTTTACGGCGGGACAGACACAATGAGCAGTTCTTC. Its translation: CASSLRRDRHNEQFF.

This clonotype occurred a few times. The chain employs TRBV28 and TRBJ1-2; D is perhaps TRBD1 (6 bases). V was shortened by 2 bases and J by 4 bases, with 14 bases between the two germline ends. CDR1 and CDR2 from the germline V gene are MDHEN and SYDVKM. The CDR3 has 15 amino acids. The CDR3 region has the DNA TGTGCCAGCAGTTTAGGGGGGCGCTTCGGCTATGGCTACACCTTC. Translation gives CASSLGGRFGYGYTF.

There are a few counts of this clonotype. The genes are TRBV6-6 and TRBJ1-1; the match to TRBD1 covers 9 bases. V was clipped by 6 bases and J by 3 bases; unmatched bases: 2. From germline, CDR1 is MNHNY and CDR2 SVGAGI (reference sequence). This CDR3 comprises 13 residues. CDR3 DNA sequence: TGTGCCAGCAGGGACAGGGGAGACACTGAAGCTTTCTTT. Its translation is CASRDRGDTEAFF.

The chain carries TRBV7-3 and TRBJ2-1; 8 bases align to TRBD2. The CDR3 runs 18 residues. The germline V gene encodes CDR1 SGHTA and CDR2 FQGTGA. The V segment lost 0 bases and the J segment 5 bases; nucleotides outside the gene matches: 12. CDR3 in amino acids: CASSLTIIGTRHNNEQFF. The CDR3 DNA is TGTGCCAGCAGCTTAACCATTATCGGGACTAGGCACAACAATGAGCAGTTCTTC. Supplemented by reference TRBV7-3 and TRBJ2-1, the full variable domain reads GAGVSQTPSNKVTEKGKYVELRCDPISGHTALYWYRQSLGQGPEFLIYFQGTGAADDSGLPNDRFFAVRPEGSVSTLKIQRTERGDSAVYLCASSLTIIGTRHNNEQFFGPGTRLTVL.

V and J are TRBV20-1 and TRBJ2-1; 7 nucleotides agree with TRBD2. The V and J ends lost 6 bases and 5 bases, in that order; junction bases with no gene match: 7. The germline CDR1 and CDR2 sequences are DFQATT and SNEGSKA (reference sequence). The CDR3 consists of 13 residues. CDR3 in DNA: TGCAGTGCGGAAGGACTAGTAAACAATGAGCAGTTCTTC. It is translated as CSAEGLVNNEQFF.

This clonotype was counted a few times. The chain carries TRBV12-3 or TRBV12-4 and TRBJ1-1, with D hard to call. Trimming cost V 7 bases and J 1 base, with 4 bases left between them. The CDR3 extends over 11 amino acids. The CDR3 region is CASKKNTEAFF. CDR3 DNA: TGTGCCAGCAAGAAGAACACTGAAGCTTTCTTT.

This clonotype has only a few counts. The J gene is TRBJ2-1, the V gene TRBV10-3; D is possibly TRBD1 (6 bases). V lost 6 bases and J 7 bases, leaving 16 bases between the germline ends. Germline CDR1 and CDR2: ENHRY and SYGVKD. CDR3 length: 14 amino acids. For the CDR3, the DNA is TGTGCCATCAGCGCCGGGACAAGGTTGAATGAGCAGTTCTTC. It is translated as CAISAGTRLNEQFF.

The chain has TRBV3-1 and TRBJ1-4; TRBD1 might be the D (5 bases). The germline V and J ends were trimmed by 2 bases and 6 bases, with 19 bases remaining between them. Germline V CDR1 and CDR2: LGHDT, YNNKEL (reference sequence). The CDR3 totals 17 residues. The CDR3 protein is CASSQTFGRVGDEKLFF. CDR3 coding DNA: TGTGCCAGCAGCCAAACATTCGGCAGGGTAGGAGATGAAAAACTGTTTTTT. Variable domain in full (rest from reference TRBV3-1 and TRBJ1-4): DTAVSQTPKYLVTQMGNDKSIKCEQNLGHDTMYWYKQDSKKFLKIMFSYNNKELIINETVPNRFSPKSPDKAHLNLHINSLELGDSAVYFCASSQTFGRVGDEKLFFGSGTQLSVL.

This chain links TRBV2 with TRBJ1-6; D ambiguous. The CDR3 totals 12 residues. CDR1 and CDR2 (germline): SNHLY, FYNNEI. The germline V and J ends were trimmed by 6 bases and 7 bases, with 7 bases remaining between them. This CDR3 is CASREQNSPLHF. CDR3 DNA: TGTGCCAGCAGGGAGCAGAATTCACCCCTCCACTTT.

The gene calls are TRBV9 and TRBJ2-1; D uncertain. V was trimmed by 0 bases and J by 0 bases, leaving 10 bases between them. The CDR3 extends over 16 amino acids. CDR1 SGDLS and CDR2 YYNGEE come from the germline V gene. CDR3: CASSVAQPSSYNEQFF. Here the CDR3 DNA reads TGTGCCAGCAGCGTAGCACAGCCGAGCTCCTACAATGAGCAGTTCTTC.

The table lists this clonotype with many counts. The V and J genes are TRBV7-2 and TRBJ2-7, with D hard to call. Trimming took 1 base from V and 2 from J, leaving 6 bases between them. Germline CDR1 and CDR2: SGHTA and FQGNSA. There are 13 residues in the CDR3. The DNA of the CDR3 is TGTGCCAGCAGCTTAGGTAACACCTACGAGCAGTACTTC. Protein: CASSLGNTYEQYF. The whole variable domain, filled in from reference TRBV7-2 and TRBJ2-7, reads GAGVSQSPSNKVTEKGKDVELRCDPISGHTALYWYRQSLGQGLEFLIYFQGNSAPDKSGLPSDRFSAERTGGSVSTLTIQRTQQEDSAVYLCASSLGNTYEQYFGPGTRLTVT.

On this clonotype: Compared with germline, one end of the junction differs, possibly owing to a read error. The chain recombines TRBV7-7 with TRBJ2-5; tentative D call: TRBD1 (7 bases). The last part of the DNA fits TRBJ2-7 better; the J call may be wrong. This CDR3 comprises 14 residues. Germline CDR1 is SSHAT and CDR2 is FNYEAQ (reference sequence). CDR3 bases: TGTGCTAGCAGATTAGCGGAGGGGGCGGGCGAGCAGTACTTC. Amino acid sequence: CASRLAEGAGEQYF.

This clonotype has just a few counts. The CDR3 sequence is CASRPDSNYGYTF. The CDR3 region has the DNA TGTGCCAGCAGACCTGACAGTAACTATGGCTACACCTTC. The chain combines TRBV2 with TRBJ1-2, with D perhaps matching TRBD1 (5 bases). The CDR3 spans 13 residues. Germline CDR1 and CDR2: SNHLY and FYNNEI. Trimming took off 6 bases at V and 1 base at J, with 9 bases between the two ends.

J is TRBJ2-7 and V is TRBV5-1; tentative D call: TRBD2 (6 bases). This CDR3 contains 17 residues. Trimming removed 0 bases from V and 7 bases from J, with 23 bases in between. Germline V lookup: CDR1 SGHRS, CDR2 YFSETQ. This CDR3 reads CASSLAGAGSSYNEQYF. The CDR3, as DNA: TGCGCCAGCAGCTTGGCCGGTGCGGGGAGCTCCTACAATGAGCAGTACTTC.

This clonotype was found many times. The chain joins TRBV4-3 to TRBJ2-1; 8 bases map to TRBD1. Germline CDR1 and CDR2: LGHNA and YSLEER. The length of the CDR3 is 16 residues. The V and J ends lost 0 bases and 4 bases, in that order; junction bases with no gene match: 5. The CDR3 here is CASSQDRQGIYNEQFF. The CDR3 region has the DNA TGCGCCAGCAGCCAAGATAGACAGGGGATATACAATGAGCAGTTCTTC.

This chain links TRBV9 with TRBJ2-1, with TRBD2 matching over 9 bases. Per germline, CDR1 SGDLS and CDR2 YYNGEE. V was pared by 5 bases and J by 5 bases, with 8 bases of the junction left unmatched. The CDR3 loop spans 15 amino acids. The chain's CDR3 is CASRHRTSDNNEQFF. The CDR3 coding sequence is TGTGCCAGCAGGCACCGGACTAGCGATAACAATGAGCAGTTCTTC.

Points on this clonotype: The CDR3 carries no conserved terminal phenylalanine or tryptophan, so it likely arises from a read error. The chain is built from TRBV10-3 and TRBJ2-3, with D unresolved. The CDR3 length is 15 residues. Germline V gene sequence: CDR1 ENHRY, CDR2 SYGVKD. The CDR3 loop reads CAIRDPTKSTVTQYI. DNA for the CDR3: TGTGCCATCAGGGACCCCACGAAAAGCACAGTTACGCAGTATATT.

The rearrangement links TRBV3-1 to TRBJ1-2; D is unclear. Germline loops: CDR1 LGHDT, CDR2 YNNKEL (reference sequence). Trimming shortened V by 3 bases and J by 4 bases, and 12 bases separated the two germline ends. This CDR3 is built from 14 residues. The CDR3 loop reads CASSQAGVSYGYTF. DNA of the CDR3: TGTGCCAGCAGCCAGGCTGGGGTGTCCTATGGCTACACCTTC.

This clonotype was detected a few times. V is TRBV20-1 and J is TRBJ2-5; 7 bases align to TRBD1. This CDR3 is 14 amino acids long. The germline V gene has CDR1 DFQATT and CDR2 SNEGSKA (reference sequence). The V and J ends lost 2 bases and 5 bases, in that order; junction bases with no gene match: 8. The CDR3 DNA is TGCAGTGCTAGACCAGACAGGGCCGCGGAGACCCAGTACTTC. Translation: CSARPDRAAETQYF.

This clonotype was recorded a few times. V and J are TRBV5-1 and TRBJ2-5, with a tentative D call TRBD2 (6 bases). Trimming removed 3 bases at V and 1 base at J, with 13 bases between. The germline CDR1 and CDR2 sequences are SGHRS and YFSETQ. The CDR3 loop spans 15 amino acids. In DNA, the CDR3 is TGCGCCAGCAGCTGGGGGGTTGGATTCCAAGAGACCCAGTACTTC. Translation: CASSWGVGFQETQYF. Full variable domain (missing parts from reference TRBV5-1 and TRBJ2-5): KAGVTQTPRYLIKTRGQQVTLSCSPISGHRSVSWYQQTPGQGLQFLFEYFSETQRNKGNFPGRFSGRQFSNSRSEMNVSTLELGDSALYLCASSWGVGFQETQYFGPGTRLLVL.

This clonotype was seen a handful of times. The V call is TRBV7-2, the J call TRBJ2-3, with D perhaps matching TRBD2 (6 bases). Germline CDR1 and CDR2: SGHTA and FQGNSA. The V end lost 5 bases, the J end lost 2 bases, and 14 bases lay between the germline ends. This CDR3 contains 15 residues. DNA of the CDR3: TGTGCCAGCAGCGCGGCGGGGCTTAACACAGATACGCAGTATTTT. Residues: CASSAAGLNTDTQYF.

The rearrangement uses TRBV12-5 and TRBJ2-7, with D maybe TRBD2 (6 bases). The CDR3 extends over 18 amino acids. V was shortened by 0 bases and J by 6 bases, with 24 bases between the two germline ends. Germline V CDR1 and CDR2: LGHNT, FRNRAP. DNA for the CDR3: TGTGCTAGTGGTTTGGTACAAGTGAAGGACGGGGGAGTTTGCGAGCAGTACTTC. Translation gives CASGLVQVKDGGVCEQYF.